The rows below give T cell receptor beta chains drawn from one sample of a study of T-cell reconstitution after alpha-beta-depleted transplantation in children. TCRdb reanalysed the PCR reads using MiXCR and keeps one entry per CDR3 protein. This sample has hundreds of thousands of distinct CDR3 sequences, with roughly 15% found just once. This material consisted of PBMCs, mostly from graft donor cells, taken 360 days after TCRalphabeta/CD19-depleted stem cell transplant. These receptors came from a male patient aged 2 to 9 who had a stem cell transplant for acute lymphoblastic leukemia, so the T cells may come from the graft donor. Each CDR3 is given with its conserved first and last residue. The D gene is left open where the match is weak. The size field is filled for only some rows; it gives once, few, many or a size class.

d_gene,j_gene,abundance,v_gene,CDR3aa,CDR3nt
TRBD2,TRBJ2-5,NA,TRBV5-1,CASSSSGTQETQYF,TGCGCCAGCAGCTCCAGCGGGACCCAAGAGACCCAGTACTTC
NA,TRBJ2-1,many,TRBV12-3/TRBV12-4,CASSSFGTYNEQFF,TGTGCCAGCAGTTCATTCGGGACCTACAATGAGCAGTTCTTC
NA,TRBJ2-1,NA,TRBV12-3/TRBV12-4,CASSPGSPNEQFF,TGTGCCAGCAGCCCAGGCAGCCCCAATGAGCAGTTCTTC
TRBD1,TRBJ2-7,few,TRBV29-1,CSALFPDRGLYEQYF,TGCAGCGCCTTATTCCCTGACAGGGGGCTCTACGAGCAGTACTTC
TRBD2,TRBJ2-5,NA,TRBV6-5,CASSLVAGVVAQYF,TGTGCCAGCAGTTTGGTAGCGGGAGTCGTTGCCCAGTACTTC
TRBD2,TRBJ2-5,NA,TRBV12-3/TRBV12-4,CASTPTSGSIETQYF,TGTGCCAGCACCCCGACTAGCGGGAGTATTGAGACCCAGTACTTC
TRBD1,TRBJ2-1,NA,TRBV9,CASSTRQGANEQFF,TGTGCCAGCAGCACTCGACAGGGGGCGAATGAGCAGTTCTTC
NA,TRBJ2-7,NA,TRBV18,CASSPGYRVTYEQYF,TGTGCCAGCTCACCTGGCTACCGGGTCACCTACGAGCAGTACTTC
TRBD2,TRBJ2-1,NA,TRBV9,CASSVEAGLASYNEQFF,TGTGCCAGCAGCGTAGAAGCCGGACTAGCGTCGTACAATGAGCAGTTCTTC
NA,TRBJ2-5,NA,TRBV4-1,CASSQESPQETQYF,TGCGCCAGCAGCCAGGAATCACCCCAAGAGACCCAGTACTTC
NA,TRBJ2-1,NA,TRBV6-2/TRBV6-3,CASSYSSRDKWGSKDEQFF,TGTGCCAGCAGTTACAGCTCACGCGACAAGTGGGGCAGCAAAGATGAGCAGTTCTTC
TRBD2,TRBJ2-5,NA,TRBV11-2,CASSLRGTSGRFQETQYF,TGTGCCAGCAGCTTAAGGGGGACTAGCGGGAGGTTCCAAGAGACCCAGTACTTC
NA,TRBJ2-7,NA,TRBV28,CASSSLRLPYEQYF,TGTGCCAGCAGTTCCCTGCGACTTCCCTACGAGCAGTACTTC
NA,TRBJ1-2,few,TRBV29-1,CSDRVGYGYTF,TGCAGCGACAGGGTCGGCTATGGCTACACCTTC
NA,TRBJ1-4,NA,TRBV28,CASSLSGRMNEKLFF,TGTGCCAGCAGTTTATCGGGACGGATGAATGAAAAACTGTTTTTT
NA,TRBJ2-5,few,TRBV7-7,CASSPLGLSRGTQYF,TGTGCTAGCAGCCCCTTGGGTCTTTCAAGGGGGACCCAGTACTTC
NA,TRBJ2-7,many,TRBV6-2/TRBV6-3,CASEGVNRLGGPQYF,TGTGCCAGCGAAGGGGTGAACAGACTCGGTGGACCGCAGTACTTC
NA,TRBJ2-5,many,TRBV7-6,CASSSNQETQYF,TGTGCCAGCAGCTCAAACCAAGAGACCCAGTACTTC
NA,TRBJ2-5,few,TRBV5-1,CASSLVRSGETQYF,TGCGCCAGCAGCTTGGTCCGGAGTGGGGAGACCCAGTACTTC
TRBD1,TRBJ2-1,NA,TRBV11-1,CASSPLSGTGASSYNEQFF,TGTGCCAGCAGCCCCTTATCCGGGACAGGCGCGAGCTCCTACAATGAGCAGTTCTTC
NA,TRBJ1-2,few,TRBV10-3,CAIRMDKVYPGYTF,TGTGCCATCAGGATGGACAAGGTATACCCTGGCTACACCTTC
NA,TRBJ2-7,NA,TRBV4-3,CASSGGAVGMYEQYF,TGCGCCAGCAGCGGGGGGGCAGTGGGAATGTACGAGCAGTACTTC
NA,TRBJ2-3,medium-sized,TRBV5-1,CASRATSTDTQYF,TGCGCCAGCAGGGCCACTAGCACAGATACGCAGTATTTT
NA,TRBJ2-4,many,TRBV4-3,CASSQEPNVGAKNIQYF,TGCGCCAGCAGCCAAGAACCGAATGTCGGAGCCAAAAACATTCAGTACTTC
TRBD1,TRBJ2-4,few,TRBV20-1,CSATDRASIQYF,TGCAGTGCTACGGACAGGGCGAGCATTCAGTACTTC
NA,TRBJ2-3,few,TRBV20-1,CSAKGSGDTQYF,TGCAGTGCGAAGGGTAGCGGAGATACGCAGTATTTT
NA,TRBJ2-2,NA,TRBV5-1,CASSVGHGQNTGELFF,TGCGCCAGCAGCGTCGGCCACGGACAGAACACCGGGGAGCTGTTTTTT
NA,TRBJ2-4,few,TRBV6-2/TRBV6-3,CASSYSQLAKNIQYF,TGTGCCAGCAGTTACTCGCAGCTAGCCAAAAACATTCAGTACTTC
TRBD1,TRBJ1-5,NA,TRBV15,CATSRGGQGLQPQHF,TGTGCCACCAGCAGAGGTGGACAGGGCCTCCAGCCCCAGCATTTT
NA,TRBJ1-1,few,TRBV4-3,CASSQGRPLGAEAFF,TGCGCCAGCAGCCAGGGGCGACCGCTAGGGGCTGAAGCTTTCTTT
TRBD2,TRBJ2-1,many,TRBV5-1,CASSLTSGQHNEQFF,TGCGCCAGCAGCTTGACTAGCGGGCAGCACAATGAGCAGTTCTTC
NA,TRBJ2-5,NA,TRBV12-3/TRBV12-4,CASSKTHIQETQYF,TGTGCCAGCAGCAAGACCCACATACAAGAGACCCAGTACTTC
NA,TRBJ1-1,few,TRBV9,CASSVAGSNTEAFF,TGTGCCAGCAGCGTAGCTGGGTCGAACACTGAAGCTTTCTTT
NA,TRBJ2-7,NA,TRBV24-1,CATSDLKGVEQYF,TGTGCCACCAGTGATTTAAAGGGTGTCGAGCAGTACTTC
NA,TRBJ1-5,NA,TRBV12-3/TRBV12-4,CASSLRAYSNQPQHF,TGTGCCAGCAGTTTAAGAGCGTATAGCAATCAGCCCCAGCATTTT
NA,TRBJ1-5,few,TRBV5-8,CASSFGQSNQPQHF,TGTGCCAGCAGCTTCGGACAAAGCAATCAGCCCCAGCATTTT
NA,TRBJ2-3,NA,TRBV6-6,CASRQGTDTQYF,TGTGCCAGCAGACAGGGCACAGATACGCAGTATTTT
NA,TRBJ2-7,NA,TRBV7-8,CASSLDRVAYKQYF,TGTGCCAGCAGCTTAGACAGGGTCGCCTACAAGCAGTACTTC
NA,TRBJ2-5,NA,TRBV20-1,CSALAGAEETQYF,TGCAGTGCCCTCGCGGGGGCCGAAGAGACCCAGTACTTC
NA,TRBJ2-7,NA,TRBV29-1,CSVEDRDGLAYEQYF,TGCAGCGTTGAAGATCGGGACGGTCTCGCCTACGAGCAGTACTTC
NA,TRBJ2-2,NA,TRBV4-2,CASSQEQGTGELFF,TGTGCCAGCAGCCAAGAGCAGGGCACCGGGGAGCTGTTTTTT
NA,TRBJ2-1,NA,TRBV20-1,CSARVNPRDWANNEQFF,TGCAGTGCTAGAGTTAACCCCCGGGACTGGGCTAACAATGAGCAGTTCTTC
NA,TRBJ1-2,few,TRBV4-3,CASSQGAVGYGYTF,TGCGCCAGCAGCCAAGGAGCGGTGGGGTATGGCTACACCTTC
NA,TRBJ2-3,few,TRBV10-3,CAIGGTGADTQYF,TGTGCCATCGGGGGTACGGGGGCTGATACGCAGTATTTT
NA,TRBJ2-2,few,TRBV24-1,CATSEDSRPGELFF,TGTGCCACCAGTGAGGACAGTCGGCCCGGGGAGCTGTTTTTT
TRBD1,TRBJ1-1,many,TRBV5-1,CASSGQGADTEAFF,TGCGCCAGCAGCGGACAGGGGGCAGACACTGAAGCTTTCTTT
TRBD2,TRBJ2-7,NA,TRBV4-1,CASSQVLAHPGLEYEQYF,TGCGCCAGCAGCCAAGTCCTAGCCCATCCGGGACTAGAATACGAGCAGTACTTC
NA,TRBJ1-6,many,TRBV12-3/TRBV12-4,CASSTGAGYNSPLHF,TGTGCCAGCAGTACGGGGGCAGGCTATAATTCACCCCTCCACTTT